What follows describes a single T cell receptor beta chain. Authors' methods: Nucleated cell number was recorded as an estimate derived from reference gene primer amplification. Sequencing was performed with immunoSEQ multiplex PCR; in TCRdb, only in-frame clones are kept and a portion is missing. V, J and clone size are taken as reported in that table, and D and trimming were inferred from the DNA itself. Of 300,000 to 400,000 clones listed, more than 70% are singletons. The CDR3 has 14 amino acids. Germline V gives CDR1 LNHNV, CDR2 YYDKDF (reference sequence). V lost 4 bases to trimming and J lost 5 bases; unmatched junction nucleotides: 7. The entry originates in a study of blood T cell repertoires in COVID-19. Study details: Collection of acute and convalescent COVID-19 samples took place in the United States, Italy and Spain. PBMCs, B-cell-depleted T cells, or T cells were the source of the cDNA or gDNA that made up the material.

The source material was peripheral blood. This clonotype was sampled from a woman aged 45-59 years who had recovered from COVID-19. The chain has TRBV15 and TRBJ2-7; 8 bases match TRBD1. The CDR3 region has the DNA TGTGCCACCAGCAAAGGACAGGGTCCCCACGAGCAGTACTTC. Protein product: CATSKGQGPHEQYF.